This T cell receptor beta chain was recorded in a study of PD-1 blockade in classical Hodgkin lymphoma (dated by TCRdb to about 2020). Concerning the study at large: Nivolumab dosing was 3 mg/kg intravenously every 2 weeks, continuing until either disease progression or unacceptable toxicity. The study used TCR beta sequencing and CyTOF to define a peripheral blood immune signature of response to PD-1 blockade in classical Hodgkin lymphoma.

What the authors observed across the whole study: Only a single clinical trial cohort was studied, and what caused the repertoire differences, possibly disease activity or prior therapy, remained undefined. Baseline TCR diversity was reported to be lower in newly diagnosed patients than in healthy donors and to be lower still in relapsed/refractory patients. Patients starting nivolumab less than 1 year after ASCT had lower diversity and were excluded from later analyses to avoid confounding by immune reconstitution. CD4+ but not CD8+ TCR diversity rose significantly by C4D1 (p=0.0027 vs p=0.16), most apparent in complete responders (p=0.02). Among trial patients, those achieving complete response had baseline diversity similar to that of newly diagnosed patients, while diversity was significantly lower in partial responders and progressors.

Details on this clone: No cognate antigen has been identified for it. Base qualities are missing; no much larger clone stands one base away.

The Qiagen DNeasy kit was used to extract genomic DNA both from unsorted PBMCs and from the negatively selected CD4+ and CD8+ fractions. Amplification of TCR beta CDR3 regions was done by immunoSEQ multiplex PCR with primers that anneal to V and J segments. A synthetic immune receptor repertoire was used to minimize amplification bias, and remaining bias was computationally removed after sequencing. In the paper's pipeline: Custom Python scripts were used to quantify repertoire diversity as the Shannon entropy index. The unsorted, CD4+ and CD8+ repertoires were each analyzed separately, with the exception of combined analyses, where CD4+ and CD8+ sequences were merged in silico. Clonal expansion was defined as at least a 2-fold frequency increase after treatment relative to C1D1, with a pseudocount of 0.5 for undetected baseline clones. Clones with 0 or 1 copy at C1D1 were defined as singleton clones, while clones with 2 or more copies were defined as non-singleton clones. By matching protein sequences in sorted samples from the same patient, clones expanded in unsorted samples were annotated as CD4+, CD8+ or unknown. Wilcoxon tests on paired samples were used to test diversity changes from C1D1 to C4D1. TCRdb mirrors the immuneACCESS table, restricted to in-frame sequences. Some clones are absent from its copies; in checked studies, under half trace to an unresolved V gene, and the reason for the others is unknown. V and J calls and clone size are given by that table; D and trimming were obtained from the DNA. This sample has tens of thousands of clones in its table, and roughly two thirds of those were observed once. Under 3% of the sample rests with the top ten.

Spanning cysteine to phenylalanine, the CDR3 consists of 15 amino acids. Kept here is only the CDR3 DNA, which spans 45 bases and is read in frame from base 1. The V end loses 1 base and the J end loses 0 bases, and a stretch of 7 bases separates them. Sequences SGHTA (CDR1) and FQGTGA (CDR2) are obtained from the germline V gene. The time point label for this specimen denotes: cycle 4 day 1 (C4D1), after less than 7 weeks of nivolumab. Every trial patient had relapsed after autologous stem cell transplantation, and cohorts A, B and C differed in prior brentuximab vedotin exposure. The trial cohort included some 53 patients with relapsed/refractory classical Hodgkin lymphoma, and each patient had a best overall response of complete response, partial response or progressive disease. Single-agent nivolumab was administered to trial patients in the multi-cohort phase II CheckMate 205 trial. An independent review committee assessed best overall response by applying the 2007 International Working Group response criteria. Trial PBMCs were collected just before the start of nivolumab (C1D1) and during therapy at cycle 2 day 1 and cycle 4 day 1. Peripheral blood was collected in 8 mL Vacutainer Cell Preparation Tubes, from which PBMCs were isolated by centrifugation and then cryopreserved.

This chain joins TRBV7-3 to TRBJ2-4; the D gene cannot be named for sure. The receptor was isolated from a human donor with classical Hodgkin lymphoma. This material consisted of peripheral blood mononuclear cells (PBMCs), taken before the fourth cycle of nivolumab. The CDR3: CASSLNSVAKNIQYF. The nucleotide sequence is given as TGTGCCAGCAGCTTAAATTCGGTAGCCAAAAACATTCAGTACTTC.